This T cell receptor (beta chain) stems from a study of T cells in localized non-small cell lung cancer. Whole-study results and caveats: A single tumor region was sequenced, leaving heterogeneity possible. Appearances in adjacent lung were noted for a median approximately 50 of the top 100 tumor clones.

There are 18 residues in the CDR3. Losses at the gene ends were 4 bases for V and 0 bases for J; bases not matched to a gene: 6. CDR1 is SGHKS and CDR2 is YYEKEE in the germline V gene (reference sequence). Generated by immunoSEQ multiplex PCR, the TCRdb table keeps only in-frame clones and is missing some. The table lists around 41,000 clones, 91% of them singletons. Worth noting for this clone: The target antigen is unknown.

The clonotype was recovered from a woman between 35 and 70 years old with stage II lung adenocarcinoma. The V gene is TRBV5-5, the J gene TRBJ2-2, with 13 positions matching TRBD2. Sequencing was performed on PBMCs, taken before any cancer treatment. The CDR3 sequence is CASSPGLAGTSNTGELFF. In nucleotides, the CDR3 is TGTGCCAGCAGCCCGGGACTAGCGGGGACGTCGAACACCGGGGAGCTGTTTTTT.